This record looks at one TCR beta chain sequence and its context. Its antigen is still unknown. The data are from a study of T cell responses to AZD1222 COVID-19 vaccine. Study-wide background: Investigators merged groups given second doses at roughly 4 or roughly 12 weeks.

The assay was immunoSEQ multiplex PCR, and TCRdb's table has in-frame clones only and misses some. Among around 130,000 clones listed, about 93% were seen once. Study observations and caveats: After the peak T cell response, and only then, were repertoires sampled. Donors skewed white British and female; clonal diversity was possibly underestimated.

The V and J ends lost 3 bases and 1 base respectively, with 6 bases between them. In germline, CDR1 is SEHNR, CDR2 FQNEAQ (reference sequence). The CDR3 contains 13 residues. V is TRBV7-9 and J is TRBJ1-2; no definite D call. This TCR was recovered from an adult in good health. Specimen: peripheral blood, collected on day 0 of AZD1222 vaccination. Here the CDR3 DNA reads TGTGCCAGCAGCTTCGGGGTTAACTATGGCTACACCTTC. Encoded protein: CASSFGVNYGYTF.